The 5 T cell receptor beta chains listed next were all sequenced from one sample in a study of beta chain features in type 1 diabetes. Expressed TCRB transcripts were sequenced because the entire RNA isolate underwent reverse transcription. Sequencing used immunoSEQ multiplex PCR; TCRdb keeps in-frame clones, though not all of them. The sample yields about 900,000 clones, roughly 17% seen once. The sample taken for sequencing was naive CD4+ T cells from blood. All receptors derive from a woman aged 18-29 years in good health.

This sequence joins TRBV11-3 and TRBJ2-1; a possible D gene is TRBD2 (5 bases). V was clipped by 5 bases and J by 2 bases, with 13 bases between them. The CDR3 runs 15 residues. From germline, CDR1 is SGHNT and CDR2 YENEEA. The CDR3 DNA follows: TGTGCCAGCAGCCAGGTTTCGGGGACCTACAATGAGCAGTTCTTC. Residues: CASSQVSGTYNEQFF.

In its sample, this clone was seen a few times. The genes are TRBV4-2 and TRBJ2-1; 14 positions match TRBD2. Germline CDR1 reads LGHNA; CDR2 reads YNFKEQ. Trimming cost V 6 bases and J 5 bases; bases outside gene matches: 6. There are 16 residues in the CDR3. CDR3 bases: TGTGCCAGCAGTCATGGGACTAGCGGGAGTAACAATGAGCAGTTCTTC. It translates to CASSHGTSGSNNEQFF.

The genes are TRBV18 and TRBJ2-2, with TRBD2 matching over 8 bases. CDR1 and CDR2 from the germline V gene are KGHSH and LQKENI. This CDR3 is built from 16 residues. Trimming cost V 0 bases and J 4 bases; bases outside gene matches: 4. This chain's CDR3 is CASSPPGLVVTGELFF. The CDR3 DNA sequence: TGTGCCAGCTCACCACCGGGACTAGTGGTCACCGGGGAGCTGTTTTTT.

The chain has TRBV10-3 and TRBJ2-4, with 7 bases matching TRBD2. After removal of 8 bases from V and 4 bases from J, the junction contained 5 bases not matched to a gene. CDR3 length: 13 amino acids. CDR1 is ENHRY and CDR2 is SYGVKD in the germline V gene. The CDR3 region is CAIRGAGKNIQYF. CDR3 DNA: TGTGCCATCCGAGGAGCGGGAAAAAACATTCAGTACTTC.

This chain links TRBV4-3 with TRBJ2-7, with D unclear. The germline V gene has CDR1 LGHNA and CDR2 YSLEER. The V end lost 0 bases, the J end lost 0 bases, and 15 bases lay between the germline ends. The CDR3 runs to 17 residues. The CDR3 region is CASSQDFMPLSSYEQYF. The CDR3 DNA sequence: TGCGCCAGCAGCCAAGATTTTATGCCCTTAAGCTCCTACGAGCAGTACTTC.